These 4 T cell receptor beta chains originate from one sample sequenced in a study of cytomegalovirus exposure and HLA in healthy donors. 13 Jbeta primers and 60 Vbeta primers were used for the PCR. TCRdb's copy holds only in-frame clones and misses some; the assay was immunoSEQ multiplex PCR. The sample holds around 92,000 clones, 65% to 75% seen once. Input material: PBMCs. The origin of the receptors is a woman between 70 and 85 years old in good health and CMV-seropositive.

The chain recombines TRBV7-9 with TRBJ2-4; TRBD2 aligns across 7 bases. The germline gives CDR1 SEHNR, CDR2 FQNEAQ (reference sequence). V lost 3 bases, J lost 6 bases, and 5 bases stayed unmatched. This CDR3 contains 14 residues. Here the CDR3 reads CASSFRGVANIQYF. The CDR3, as DNA: TGTGCCAGCAGCTTTCGGGGGGTCGCAAACATTCAGTACTTC.

The chain is built from TRBV7-3 and TRBJ1-1; D is perhaps TRBD1 (5 bases). Trimming took 5 bases from V and 6 from J, leaving 16 bases between them. CDR1 and CDR2 from the germline V gene are SGHTA and FQGTGA. CDR3 size: 14 residues. This chain's CDR3 is CASSPLPQGPEAFF. Here the CDR3 DNA reads TGTGCCAGCAGCCCCCTCCCCCAGGGCCCTGAAGCTTTCTTT.

The chain couples TRBV4-1 to TRBJ2-2; D not resolved. Germline CDR1 and CDR2: MGHRA and YSYEKL. V gave up 4 bases and J gave up 9 bases, with 9 bases separating them. This CDR3 contains 12 residues. CDR3 protein: CASSRSPRELFF. DNA of the CDR3: TGCGCCAGCAGCCGCAGTCCCCGGGAGCTGTTTTTT.

This chain joins TRBV6-1 and TRBJ1-4; weak D call: TRBD1 (6 bases). The V gene lost 4 bases and the J gene lost 6 bases, with 15 bases spanning the gap. The CDR3 is 15 residues long. Germline V gene sequence: CDR1 MNHNS, CDR2 SASEGT. In nucleotides, the CDR3 is TGTGCCAGCAGTGGTACAGGGTTGGGAGATGAAAAACTGTTTTTT. As protein: CASSGTGLGDEKLFF.